This entry concerns a single T cell receptor (beta chain). Its specificity is not known. Looked up from germline, CDR1 is SGHAT and CDR2 is FQNNGV. This CDR3 contains 15 residues. This sample was included in a study of T cells expressing NK-cell markers. Following a re-call of the 5' RACE reads, TCRdb has one entry per CDR3 protein and lacks DNA. The table lists 400,000 to 450,000 distinct CDR3 sequences. Broader study findings: Specificity for HCMV among expanded NKG2C+ T cell clones was not established. For a few donors, these clonotypes were likewise the leading ones in the CD3+CD56-NKG2C+ fraction.

The source of this sequence is a woman between 18 and 69 years old in good health. The chain has TRBV11-2 and TRBJ2-5. The sequenced material came from blood T cells: a sorted CD56 or NKG2C T cell subset, CD4+ or CD8+ T cells, or bulk PBMC T cells (not recorded which). The CDR3 protein is CASSLVGGYQETQYF. The full variable domain, with the rest looked up from reference TRBV11-2 and TRBJ2-5, is EAGVAQSPRYKIIEKRQSVAFWCNPISGHATLYWYQQILGQGPKLLIQFQNNGVVDDSQLPKDRFSAERLKGVDSTLKIQPAKLEDSAVYLCASSLVGGYQETQYFGPGTRLLVL.